A selection of T cell receptor beta chains follows, all from one sample in a study of cytomegalovirus exposure and HLA in healthy donors. Sequencing was performed with immunoSEQ multiplex PCR; in TCRdb, only in-frame clones are kept and a portion is missing. The table records 150,000 to 200,000 clones, about an eighth of them present only once. Material: PBMCs. Every receptor here comes from a man over 45 in good health and CMV-seropositive. The conserved cysteine and the conserved F or W are not part of the CDR3 here.

cdr3_length: 13; j_call: TRBJ2-3; v_call: TRBV2; cdr3_aa: ASRRSGGVVDTQY
cdr3_length: 14; j_call: TRBJ2-3; v_call: TRBV6-5; cdr3_aa: ASSYSASGAADTQY
cdr3_length: 14; j_call: TRBJ1-6; v_call: TRBV7-9; cdr3_aa: ASSLGREYYNSPLH
cdr3_length: 10; j_call: TRBJ1-2; v_call: TRBV5-4; cdr3_aa: AFRTGNYGYT
cdr3_length: 13; j_call: TRBJ2-2; v_call: TRBV2; cdr3_aa: ASSESNRLAGELF
cdr3_length: 13; j_call: TRBJ1-2; v_call: TRBV4-2; cdr3_aa: ASSQVRARGDGYT
cdr3_length: 12; j_call: TRBJ2-5; v_call: TRBV5-6; cdr3_aa: ASSFQGAEETQY
cdr3_length: 11; j_call: TRBJ2-1; v_call: TRBV7-2; cdr3_aa: ASSSNSYNEQF
cdr3_length: 11; j_call: TRBJ1-2; v_call: TRBV5-6; cdr3_aa: ASSLQVSYGYT
cdr3_length: 13; j_call: TRBJ2-1; v_call: TRBV9; cdr3_aa: ASSVGVFPYNEQF
cdr3_length: 11; j_call: TRBJ2-3; v_call: TRBV19; cdr3_aa: ASRKQVTDTQY
cdr3_length: 10; j_call: TRBJ2-5; v_call: TRBV30; cdr3_aa: AWSGGGETQY
cdr3_length: 13; j_call: TRBJ1-2; v_call: TRBV7-2; cdr3_aa: ASSLVRQGRDGYT
cdr3_length: 11; j_call: TRBJ2-2; v_call: TRBV7-6; cdr3_aa: ASSQVVTGELF
cdr3_length: 12; j_call: TRBJ1-5; v_call: TRBV6-6; cdr3_aa: ASSQSRINQPQH
cdr3_length: 15; j_call: TRBJ2-1; v_call: TRBV18; cdr3_aa: ASSKTQRPSSYNEQF
cdr3_length: 12; j_call: TRBJ2-1; v_call: TRBV5-4; cdr3_aa: ASRWGQSLNEQF
cdr3_length: 12; j_call: TRBJ1-5; v_call: TRBV6-5; cdr3_aa: ASSEVGGRWAQH
cdr3_length: 14; j_call: TRBJ2-2; v_call: TRBV18; cdr3_aa: ASSPRQGATTGELF
cdr3_length: 12; j_call: TRBJ2-5; v_call: TRBV7-2; cdr3_aa: ASSSGRGWETQY
cdr3_length: 14; j_call: TRBJ1-1; v_call: TRBV30; cdr3_aa: AWSVLGSPGGTEAF
cdr3_length: 14; j_call: TRBJ2-6; v_call: TRBV10-3; cdr3_aa: AISALGDSGANVLT